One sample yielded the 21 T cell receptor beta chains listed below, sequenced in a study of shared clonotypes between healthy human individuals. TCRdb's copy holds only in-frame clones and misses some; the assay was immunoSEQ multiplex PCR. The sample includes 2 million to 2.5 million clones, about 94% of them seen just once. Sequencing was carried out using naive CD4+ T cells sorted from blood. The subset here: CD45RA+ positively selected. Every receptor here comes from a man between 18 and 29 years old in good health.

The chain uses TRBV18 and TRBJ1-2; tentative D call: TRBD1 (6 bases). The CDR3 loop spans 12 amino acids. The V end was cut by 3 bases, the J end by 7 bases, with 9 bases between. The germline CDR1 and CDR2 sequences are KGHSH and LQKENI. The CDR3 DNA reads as TGTGCCAGCTCACCGAACAGGGCTGGCTACACCTTC. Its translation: CASSPNRAGYTF.

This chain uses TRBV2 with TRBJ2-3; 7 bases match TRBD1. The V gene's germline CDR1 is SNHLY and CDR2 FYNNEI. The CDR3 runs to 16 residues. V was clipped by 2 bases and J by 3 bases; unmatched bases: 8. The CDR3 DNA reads TGTGCCAGCAGTGAAAAGGGGGCGCGTATTACAGATACGCAGTATTTT. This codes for CASSEKGARITDTQYF.

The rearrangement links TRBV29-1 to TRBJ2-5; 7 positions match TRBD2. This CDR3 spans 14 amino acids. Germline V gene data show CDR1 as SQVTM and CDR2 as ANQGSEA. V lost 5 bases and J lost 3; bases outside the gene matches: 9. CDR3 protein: CSVPRGSREETQYF. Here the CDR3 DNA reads TGCAGCGTTCCGCGCGGGAGTCGAGAAGAGACCCAGTACTTC.

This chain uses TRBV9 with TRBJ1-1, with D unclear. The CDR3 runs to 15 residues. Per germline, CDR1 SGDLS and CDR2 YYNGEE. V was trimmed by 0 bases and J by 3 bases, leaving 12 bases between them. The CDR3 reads CASSVDGDPYTEAFF. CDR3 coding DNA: TGTGCCAGCAGCGTAGATGGGGATCCCTACACTGAAGCTTTCTTT.

This chain's CDR3 is CASSLTSRTDTQYF. The CDR3 DNA sequence: TGTGCCAGCAGCTTGACATCACGCACAGATACGCAGTATTTT. The chain combines TRBV5-4 with TRBJ2-3; no definite D call. The germline V gene encodes CDR1 SGHNT and CDR2 YYREEE (reference sequence). This CDR3 is built from 14 residues. Trimming shortened V by 1 base and J by 1 base, and 7 bases separated the two germline ends.

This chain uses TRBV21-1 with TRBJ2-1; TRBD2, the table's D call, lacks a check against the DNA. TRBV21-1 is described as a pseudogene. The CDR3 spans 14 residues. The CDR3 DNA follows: TGTGCCAGTCGTCTCCGTGGGCCCGGACGGGAGCGGTTCTTC. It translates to CASRLRGPGRERFF.

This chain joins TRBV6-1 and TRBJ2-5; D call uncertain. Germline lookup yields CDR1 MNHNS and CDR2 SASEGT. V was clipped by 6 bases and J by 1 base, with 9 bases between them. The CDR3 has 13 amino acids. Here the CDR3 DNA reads TGTGCCAGCAGCGCGGCCACCCAAGAGACCCAGTACTTC. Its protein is CASSAATQETQYF.

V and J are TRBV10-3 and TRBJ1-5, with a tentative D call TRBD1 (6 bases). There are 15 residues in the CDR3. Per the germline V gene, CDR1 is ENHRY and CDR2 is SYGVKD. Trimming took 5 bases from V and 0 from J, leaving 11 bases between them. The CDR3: CAISPDSHSNQPQHF. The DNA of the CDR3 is TGTGCCATCAGTCCGGACAGTCATAGCAATCAGCCCCAGCATTTT.

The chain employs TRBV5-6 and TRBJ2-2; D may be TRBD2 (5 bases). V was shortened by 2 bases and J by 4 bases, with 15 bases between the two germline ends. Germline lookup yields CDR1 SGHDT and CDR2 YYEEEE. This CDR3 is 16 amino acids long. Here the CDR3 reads CASSFFEGVGTGELFF. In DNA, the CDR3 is TGTGCCAGCAGCTTTTTCGAGGGAGTAGGCACCGGGGAGCTGTTTTTT. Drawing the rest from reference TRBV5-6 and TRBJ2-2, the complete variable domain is DAGVTQSPTHLIKTRGQQVTLRCSPKSGHDTVSWYQQALGQGPQFIFQYYEEEERQRGNFPDRFSGHQFPNYSSELNVNALLLGDSALYLCASSFFEGVGTGELFFGEGSRLTVL.

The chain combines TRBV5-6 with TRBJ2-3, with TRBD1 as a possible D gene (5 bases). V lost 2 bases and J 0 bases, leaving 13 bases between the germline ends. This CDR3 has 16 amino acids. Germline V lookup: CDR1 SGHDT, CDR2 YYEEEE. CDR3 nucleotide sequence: TGTGCCAGCAGCTTAAGAAAGGGGCCAAGCACAGATACGCAGTATTTT. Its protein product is CASSLRKGPSTDTQYF.

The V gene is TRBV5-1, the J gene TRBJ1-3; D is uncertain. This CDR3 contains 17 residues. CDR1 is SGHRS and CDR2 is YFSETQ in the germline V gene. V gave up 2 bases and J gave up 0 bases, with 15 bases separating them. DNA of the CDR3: TGCGCCAGCAGCTTCGGAGGGCAGGCGGGCTCTGGAAACACCATATATTTT. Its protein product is CASSFGGQAGSGNTIYF.

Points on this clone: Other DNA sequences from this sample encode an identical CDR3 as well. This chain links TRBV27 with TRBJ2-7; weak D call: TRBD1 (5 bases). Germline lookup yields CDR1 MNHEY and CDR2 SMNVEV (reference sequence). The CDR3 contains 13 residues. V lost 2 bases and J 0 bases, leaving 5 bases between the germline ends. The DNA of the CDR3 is TGTGCCAGCAGTTTACAGGGCTCCTACGAGCAGTACTTC. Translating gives CASSLQGSYEQYF.

The CDR3, as DNA: TGTGCCAGCAGGAGAACTAGCGGGGACGCCTACGAGCAGTACTTC. Protein sequence: CASRRTSGDAYEQYF. The rearrangement links TRBV6-5 to TRBJ2-7; 10 bases are a match to TRBD2. The germline gives CDR1 MNHEY, CDR2 SVGAGI. The V segment lost 6 bases and the J segment 2 bases; nucleotides outside the gene matches: 7. The CDR3 has 15 amino acids.

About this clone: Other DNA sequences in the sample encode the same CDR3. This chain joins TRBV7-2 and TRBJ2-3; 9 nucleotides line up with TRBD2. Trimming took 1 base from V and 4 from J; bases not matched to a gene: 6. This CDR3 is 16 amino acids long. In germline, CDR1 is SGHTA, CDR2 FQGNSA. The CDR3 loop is CASSLGLAGAADTQYF. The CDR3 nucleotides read TGTGCCAGCAGCTTAGGTTTAGCGGGAGCAGCAGATACGCAGTATTTT.

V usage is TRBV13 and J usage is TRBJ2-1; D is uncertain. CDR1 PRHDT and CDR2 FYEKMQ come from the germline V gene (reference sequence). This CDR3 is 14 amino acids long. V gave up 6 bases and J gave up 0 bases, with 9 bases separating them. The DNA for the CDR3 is TGTGCCAGCAGGCCGACGCTCTCCTACAATGAGCAGTTCTTC. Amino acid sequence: CASRPTLSYNEQFF.

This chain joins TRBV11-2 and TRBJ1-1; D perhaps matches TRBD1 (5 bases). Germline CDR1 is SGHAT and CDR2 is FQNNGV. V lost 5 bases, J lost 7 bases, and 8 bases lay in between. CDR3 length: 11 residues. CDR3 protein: CASSRGVEAFF. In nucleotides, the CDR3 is TGTGCCAGCAGCCGGGGGGTTGAAGCTTTCTTT.

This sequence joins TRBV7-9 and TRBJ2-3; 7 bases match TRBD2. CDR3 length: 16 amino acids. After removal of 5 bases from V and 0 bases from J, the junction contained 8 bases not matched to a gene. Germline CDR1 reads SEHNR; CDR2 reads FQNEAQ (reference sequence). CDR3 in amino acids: CASSASTSRSTDTQYF. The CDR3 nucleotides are TGTGCCAGCAGCGCCTCGACTAGCCGTAGCACAGATACGCAGTATTTT.

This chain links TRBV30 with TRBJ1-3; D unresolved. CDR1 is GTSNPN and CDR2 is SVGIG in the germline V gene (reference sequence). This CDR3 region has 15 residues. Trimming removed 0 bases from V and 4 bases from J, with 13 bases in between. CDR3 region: CAWSVLPRAGNTIYF. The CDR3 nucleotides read TGTGCCTGGAGTGTACTCCCCCGAGCCGGAAACACCATATATTTT.

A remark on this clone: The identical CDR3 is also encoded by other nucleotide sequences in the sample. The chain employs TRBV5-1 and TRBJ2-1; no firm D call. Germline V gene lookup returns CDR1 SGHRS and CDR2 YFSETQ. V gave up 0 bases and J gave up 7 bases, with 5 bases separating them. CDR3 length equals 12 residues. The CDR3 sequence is CASSLGWNEQFF. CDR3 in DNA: TGCGCCAGCAGCTTGGGCTGGAATGAGCAGTTCTTC.

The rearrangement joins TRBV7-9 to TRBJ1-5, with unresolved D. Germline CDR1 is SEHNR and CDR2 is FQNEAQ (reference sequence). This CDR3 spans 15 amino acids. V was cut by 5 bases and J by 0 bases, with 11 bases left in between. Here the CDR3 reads CASSPNGVSNQPQHF. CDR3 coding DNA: TGTGCCAGCAGCCCTAATGGGGTTAGCAATCAGCCCCAGCATTTT.

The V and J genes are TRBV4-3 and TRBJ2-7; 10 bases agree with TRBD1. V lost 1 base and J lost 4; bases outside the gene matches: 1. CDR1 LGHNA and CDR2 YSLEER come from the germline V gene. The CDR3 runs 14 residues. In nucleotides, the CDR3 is TGCGCCAGCAGCCAAGGGGACAGGGGTTACGAGCAGTACTTC. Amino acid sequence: CASSQGDRGYEQYF.